A single sample gave rise to the 31 T cell receptor beta chains below, sequenced in a study of blood T cell repertoires in COVID-19. Generated by immunoSEQ multiplex PCR, the TCRdb table keeps only in-frame clones and is missing some. The sample holds around 130,000 clones, approximately 84% seen once. Sequenced material: peripheral blood. These receptors were obtained from a woman of 80 years or more with acute or convalescent COVID-19.

Comment on this clone: The same CDR3 also results from other DNA sequences found in this sample. As DNA, the CDR3 is TGCGCCAGCAGCCAAGAACTAGCGGACACAGATACGCAGTATTTT. It specifies CASSQELADTDTQYF. The chain links TRBV4-3 to TRBJ2-3; 8 nucleotides agree with TRBD2. The CDR3 covers 15 residues. Looked up from germline, CDR1 is LGHNA and CDR2 is YSLEER. V lost 0 bases and J lost 2; bases outside the gene matches: 1.

The J gene is TRBJ2-3, the V gene TRBV6-5; 12 nucleotides align to TRBD1. Germline V CDR1 and CDR2: MNHEY, SVGAGI. Trimming took 4 bases from V and 4 from J; bases not matched to a gene: 3. There are 15 residues in the CDR3. CDR3 sequence: CASSSRDRGPDTQYF. The CDR3 DNA follows: TGTGCCAGCAGTTCCCGGGACAGGGGGCCAGATACGCAGTATTTT.

The chain recombines TRBV19 with TRBJ1-6, with TRBD1 matching over 11 bases. Germline CDR1 and CDR2: LNHDA and SQIVND (reference sequence). With V trimmed by 9 bases and J by 8 bases, 9 bases remained unmatched. The CDR3 runs to 15 residues. The CDR3 DNA sequence: TGTGCCAGCGTCGGACAGGGGGCGCGGGATTCACCCCTCCACTTT. Amino acids: CASVGQGARDSPLHF.

V gene TRBV18 combines with J gene TRBJ2-3; 10 bases agree with TRBD2. J was trimmed by 3 bases and V by 3 bases; bases with no gene match: 24. Germline CDR1 KGHSH, CDR2 LQKENI. The CDR3 totals 22 residues. The CDR3 region has the DNA TGTGCCAGCTCACCCGGCCTCGGAGGGCAGGGGGTACTAGCGGGAATAACAGATACGCAGTATTTT. Its protein product is CASSPGLGGQGVLAGITDTQYF.

The gene calls are TRBV19 and TRBJ2-2; TRBD2 matches 7 bases. V lost 6 bases, J lost 4 bases, and 14 bases stayed unmatched. The germline CDR1 and CDR2 sequences are LNHDA and SQIVND (reference sequence). There are 17 residues in the CDR3. CDR3 nucleotide sequence: TGTGCCAGTAGAGTCACCGGGGGGTCAGGGTCCACCGGGGAGCTGTTTTTT. This gives the protein CASRVTGGSGSTGELFF.

This chain links TRBV6-2 or TRBV6-3 with TRBJ1-5; D perhaps matches TRBD1 (5 bases). Trimming took 2 bases from V and 5 from J, leaving 16 bases between them. The CDR3 is made up of 16 amino acids. Germline CDR1 MNHEY, CDR2 SVGEGT. The CDR3 region is CASSYERQGGDQPQHF. CDR3 in DNA: TGTGCCAGCAGTTACGAGAGGCAGGGTGGCGATCAGCCCCAGCATTTT.

The CDR3 sequence: CASTGQGNTGELFF. CDR3 nucleotide sequence: TGTGCCAGCACGGGACAGGGGAACACCGGGGAGCTGTTTTTT. The rearrangement joins TRBV6-5 to TRBJ2-2; 9 nucleotides line up with TRBD1. V was pared by 7 bases and J by 1 base, with 1 base of the junction left unmatched. Germline V gene data show CDR1 as MNHEY and CDR2 as SVGAGI. The CDR3 loop spans 14 amino acids.

This rearrangement joins TRBV19 to TRBJ1-5; 8 bases are shared with TRBD1. The junction had 13 bases not matched to a gene; V was cut back by 6 bases and J by 0 bases. Germline V gives CDR1 LNHDA, CDR2 SQIVND (reference sequence). The CDR3 runs 18 residues. The CDR3 sequence: CASSSRTGTVYSNQPQHF. The CDR3 DNA is TGTGCCAGTAGCAGCCGGACAGGGACTGTATATAGCAATCAGCCCCAGCATTTT.

CDR3 protein: CAAGRGTLINYGYTF. CDR3 sequence (DNA): TGTGCCGCGGGGAGGGGGACTCTTATCAACTATGGCTACACCTTC. V gene TRBV10-3 combines with J gene TRBJ1-2; maybe TRBD1 (6 bases). This CDR3 has 15 residues. The V and J ends lost 11 bases and 2 bases respectively, with 21 bases between them. Germline assignment: CDR1 ENHRY and CDR2 SYGVKD.

Written as DNA, the CDR3 is TGTGCCAGCAGTTCCCGGACAGGGGTTGGGGGGGGCTACACCTTC. Amino acids: CASSSRTGVGGGYTF. V gene TRBV27 combines with J gene TRBJ1-2, with 9 bases lining up with TRBD1. The CDR3 has 15 amino acids. V shed 4 bases, J shed 8 bases, and the junction held 11 bases outside the gene matches. Germline V gene sequence: CDR1 MNHEY, CDR2 SMNVEV (reference sequence).

V and J are TRBV2 and TRBJ2-5; possibly TRBD1 for D (6 bases). The CDR3 is 14 amino acids. V lost 7 bases and J 5 bases, leaving 17 bases between the germline ends. Germline V gene lookup returns CDR1 SNHLY and CDR2 FYNNEI. CDR3 amino acids: CASTQAAGEETQYF. CDR3 sequence (DNA): TGTGCCAGCACCCAGGCGGCAGGGGAGGAGACCCAGTACTTC.

The V call is TRBV6-5, the J call TRBJ1-3; D is unresolved. The V gene's germline CDR1 is MNHEY and CDR2 SVGAGI. CDR3 length equals 13 residues. Trimming removed 11 bases at V and 4 bases at J, with 15 bases between. CDR3 in amino acids: CAVRGSGGNTIYF. The DNA for the CDR3 is TGTGCCGTTCGAGGGTCTGGAGGAAACACCATATATTTT.

V usage is TRBV4-1 and J usage is TRBJ2-3; 8 bases agree with TRBD2. Per germline, CDR1 MGHRA and CDR2 YSYEKL. Trimming cost V 2 bases and J 9 bases; bases outside gene matches: 4. This CDR3 region has 13 residues. CDR3 region: CASSQLREDTQYF. CDR3 nucleotides: TGCGCCAGCAGCCAATTGCGGGAGGACACGCAGTATTTT.

This chain links TRBV6-2 or TRBV6-3 with TRBJ2-3; no firm D call. The CDR3 has 13 amino acids. Trimming removed 4 bases from V and 2 bases from J, with 7 bases in between. The V gene's germline CDR1 is MNHEY and CDR2 SVGEGT. The CDR3 nucleotides are TGTGCCAGCAGTTTTCTAAACACAGATACGCAGTATTTT. Protein: CASSFLNTDTQYF.

By its share, this clone is medium-sized (0.01 to 0.1%). This chain uses TRBV7-9 with TRBJ1-4; D perhaps matches TRBD1 (6 bases). Trimming shortened V by 1 base and J by 0 bases, and 15 bases separated the two germline ends. The CDR3 is 18 residues long. Germline assignment: CDR1 SEHNR and CDR2 FQNEAQ (reference sequence). The CDR3 DNA follows: TGTGCCAGCAGCTTAGAATTGAAAACAGGGACAACTAATGAAAAACTGTTTTTT. This translates into CASSLELKTGTTNEKLFF.

The genes are TRBV3-1 (or the pseudogene TRBV3-2) and TRBJ2-1; 7 nucleotides match TRBD2. The CDR3 extends over 17 amino acids. The germline V gene has CDR1 LGHDT and CDR2 YNNKEL (reference sequence). V shed 1 base and J 7 bases; nucleotides not matched to a gene: 13. The CDR3 spells CASSQASAGGIYNEQFF. DNA of the CDR3: TGTGCCAGCAGCCAAGCTTCTGCCGGGGGGATTTATAATGAGCAGTTCTTC.

This clone was picked up one time. This CDR3 is CAWRGTGREKLFF. CDR3 DNA sequence: TGTGCCTGGAGGGGGACAGGGCGTGAAAAACTGTTTTTT. The chain couples TRBV30 to TRBJ1-4; 9 nucleotides line up with TRBD1. The junction had 3 bases not matched to a gene; V was cut back by 3 bases and J by 7 bases. The CDR3 has 13 amino acids. From germline, CDR1 is GTSNPN and CDR2 SVGIG (reference sequence).

V is TRBV29-1 and J is TRBJ2-1; a weak D match, TRBD1 (5 bases). CDR3 length: 16 residues. Between the trimmed V and J ends, which lost 0 bases and 8 bases, there was a span of 20 bases. Germline lookup yields CDR1 SQVTM and CDR2 ANQGSEA. The CDR3 spells CSVEEMVRAAVYEQFF. In DNA, the CDR3 is TGCAGCGTTGAAGAGATGGTCAGGGCGGCCGTCTATGAGCAGTTCTTC.

This clone was seen a handful of times. The rearrangement joins TRBV4-3 to TRBJ2-5; the match to TRBD1 covers 10 bases. This CDR3 contains 20 residues. The germline CDR1 and CDR2 sequences are LGHNA and YSLEER. J was trimmed by 1 base and V by 0 bases; bases with no gene match: 14. The CDR3 sequence: CASSQDLAGTGVSLQETQYF. The DNA for the CDR3 is TGCGCCAGCAGCCAAGATCTTGCCGGGACAGGGGTCTCCCTCCAAGAGACCCAGTACTTC.

The rearrangement links TRBV5-1 to TRBJ2-7, with 14 nucleotides matching TRBD2. From germline, CDR1 is SGHRS and CDR2 YFSETQ. The CDR3 totals 19 residues. The junction had 13 bases not matched to a gene; V was cut back by 0 bases and J by 5 bases. In DNA form, the CDR3 reads TGCGCCAGCAGCTTGGCGTTTCTGACTAGCGGGAGGGCCGGTAACGAGCAGTACTTC. Translation: CASSLAFLTSGRAGNEQYF.

The V and J genes are TRBV12-3 or TRBV12-4 and TRBJ1-6; TRBD1 matches at 7 bases. There are 13 residues in the CDR3. The J segment lost 9 bases and the V segment lost 5 bases, leaving 4 bases of the junction unmatched. CDR3 region: CASSEQGTSPLHF. CDR3 DNA sequence: TGTGCCAGCAGTGAACAGGGGACTTCACCCCTCCACTTT.

The chain uses TRBV18 and TRBJ2-3; D is possibly TRBD2 (5 bases). CDR1 and CDR2 (germline): KGHSH, LQKENI. V was trimmed by 6 bases and J by 1 base, leaving 14 bases between them. CDR3 length: 15 amino acids. Written as DNA, the CDR3 is TGTGCCAGCTCCCCAGACTATCCTGGCACAGATACGCAGTATTTT. It encodes CASSPDYPGTDTQYF. The full variable domain, rest sourced from reference TRBV18 and TRBJ2-3, is NAGVMQNPRHLVRRRGQEARLRCSPMKGHSHVYWYRQLPEEGLKFMVYLQKENIIDESGMPKERFSAEFPKEGPSILRIQQVVRGDSAAYFCASSPDYPGTDTQYFGPGTRLTVL.

The chain combines TRBV29-1 with TRBJ2-6, with 8 bases identical to TRBD1. With 7 bases clipped from V and 0 bases from J, the junction kept 5 bases outside the gene matches. This CDR3 has 15 residues. Germline-derived CDR1 and CDR2 are SQVTM and ANQGSEA. CDR3 coding DNA: TGCAGCGCTGGACAGGGAATCTCTGGGGCCAACGTCCTGACTTTC. This codes for CSAGQGISGANVLTF.

The V gene is TRBV29-1, the J gene TRBJ1-1; TRBD1 aligns across 10 bases. The V and J ends lost 4 bases and 6 bases, in that order; junction bases with no gene match: 8. The CDR3 is 14 amino acids. Germline assignment: CDR1 SQVTM and CDR2 ANQGSEA. The CDR3 nucleotides are TGCAGCGTTGGACAGGGGGCGAGAGGGGCTGAAGCTTTCTTT. This encodes CSVGQGARGAEAFF.

The chain links TRBV19 to TRBJ1-2; unclear D gene. Germline-derived CDR1 and CDR2 are LNHDA and SQIVND (reference sequence). This CDR3 comprises 17 residues. V shed 7 bases and J shed 1 base, with 22 bases lying between them. In DNA form, the CDR3 reads TGTGCCAGTACCGATCCCCGCGGCGGCACCATTAACTATGGCTACACCTTC. Protein: CASTDPRGGTINYGYTF. Using reference TRBV19 and TRBJ1-2 for the parts outside the CDR3, the full variable domain is DGGITQSPKYLFRKEGQNVTLSCEQNLNHDAMYWYRQDPGQGLRLIYYSQIVNDFQKGDIAEGYSVSREKKESFPLTVTSAQKNPTAFYLCASTDPRGGTINYGYTFGSGTRLTVV.

This clone has a single count. The V gene is TRBV4-3, the J gene TRBJ1-5, with unresolved D. Trimming took off 2 bases at V and 11 bases at J, with 37 bases between the two ends. The CDR3 is made up of 21 amino acids. The germline gives CDR1 LGHNA, CDR2 YSLEER. The DNA for the CDR3 is TGCGCCAGCAGCCAATTGGGTACAGAGCGCGGCGGGCTTGAGTTCGGATCAGCCCAGCATTTT. Translated: CASSQLGTERGGLEFGSAQHF.

CDR3 sequence (DNA): TGTGCCAGCAAAGGGACAGGGAGAGGGTACGAGCAGTACTTC. It translates to CASKGTGRGYEQYF. J is TRBJ2-7 and V is TRBV6-6; 9 bases are shared with TRBD1. Germline CDR1 and CDR2: MNHNY and SVGAGI (reference sequence). CDR3 length: 14 amino acids. Unmatched junction bases numbered 8, after V lost 7 bases and J lost 4 bases.

The gene calls are TRBV12-3 or TRBV12-4 and TRBJ2-7, with 7 bases lining up with TRBD1. There are 13 residues in the CDR3. V dropped 2 bases and J dropped 5; count of bases not matched to a gene: 3. The DNA of the CDR3 is TGTGCCAGCAGTTTAAGGGGGCGGGACGAGCAGTACTTC. Protein sequence: CASSLRGRDEQYF.

The chain links TRBV6-2 or TRBV6-3 to TRBJ1-1; D may be TRBD1 (6 bases). Between the trimmed V and J ends, which lost 2 bases and 6 bases, there was a span of 10 bases. From germline, CDR1 is MNHEY and CDR2 SVGEGT. The CDR3 runs to 13 residues. This chain's CDR3 is CASSYPRQAEAFF. The CDR3 bases are TGTGCCAGCAGTTACCCACGACAGGCTGAAGCTTTCTTT.

This clone has more than one count but fewer than ten. The rearrangement links TRBV21-1 to TRBJ1-6. TRBV21-1 is designated a pseudogene. The CDR3 runs 16 residues. The CDR3 sequence is CASSEERSSYNSPLHF. The CDR3 nucleotides are TGTGCCAGCAGCGAGGAGCGGAGCTCCTATAATTCACCCCTCCACTTT.

The sample holds a few counts of this clone. The chain uses TRBV19 and TRBJ1-5; 9 positions agree with TRBD1. This CDR3 contains 14 residues. Trimming at V came to 7 bases and at J to 9 bases, leaving 10 bases not matched to a gene. Per the germline V gene, CDR1 is LNHDA and CDR2 is SQIVND (reference sequence). The CDR3 sequence: CASIRGDRVGPQHF. The CDR3 DNA sequence: TGTGCCAGTATTAGGGGGGACAGGGTAGGGCCCCAGCATTTT.